The entry that follows covers one T cell receptor (beta chain) sequence. These data are taken from a study of technical replicates of blood from a few donors. This CDR3 has 14 residues. V dropped 2 bases and J dropped 5; count of bases not matched to a gene: 6. Germline lookup yields CDR1 SGHNT and CDR2 YYREEE (reference sequence). Only in-frame clones appear in the TCRdb table, and some are missing; sequencing was by immunoSEQ multiplex PCR. This table holds more than 65,000 clones, 88% found once. The chain recombines TRBV5-4 with TRBJ2-5, with 7 bases identical to TRBD1. Material for sequencing was PBMCs. The sequence was collected from a human donor in good health. Some clones in this sample may be carry-over from other donors' samples. Here the CDR3 DNA reads TGTGCCAGCAGCTTCGAGGGGGCACGGGAGACCCAGTACTTC. Translating gives CASSFEGARETQYF.